These T cell receptor beta chains were read from a single sample in a study of blood T cell repertoires in COVID-19. Sequencing used immunoSEQ multiplex PCR; TCRdb keeps in-frame clones, though not all of them. Of fewer than 50,000 clones in the sample, around 80% were seen once. The material sequenced was peripheral blood. These receptors were taken from an older man with active or convalescent COVID-19. The CDR3 runs from the conserved cysteine through the conserved F or W. Some rows mark clone size as missing; the rest say once, few, many or name a class of expanded clone.

V gene	clone size	CDR3 protein
TRBV19	.	CASSISSWKGAHLPSTQYF
TRBV30	.	CAWRLPGTGNGYTF
TRBV19	.	CASHSGLAGETQYF
TRBV30	.	CAWRPGQGLLYGYTF
TRBV21-1	.	CASSKVAGNENTIYF
TRBV5-1	.	CASSYNPGTGGAGELFF
TRBV27	.	CASSLRDGNIQYF
TRBV28	.	CASSPKRGRSDTQYF
TRBV7-3	few	CASSLGQGNYGYTF
TRBV6-1	.	CASSELRGGNTEAFF
TRBV20-1	.	CSASVRGGMQYF
TRBV6-4	.	CASSDEMDRRRPQHF
TRBV6-5	.	CASSYRPLGDNSPLHF
TRBV7-8	.	CASSLAPGFYNEQFF
TRBV4-3	.	CASSQSQDRPYEQYF
TRBV2	once	CASRDRTSTDTQYF
TRBV9	.	CASSVVYGRGRNEQFF
TRBV18	.	CASSQTSGSGNEQFF
TRBV24-1	.	CATSDTPDSKPSTDTQYF